This T cell receptor (beta chain) was profiled in a study of shared clonotypes between healthy human individuals. Whole-study context: The cohort had two women and a few men, ages 18 to 49.

The authors ran unsorted PBMC replicate PCRs on 300 ng DNA, about 30,000 T cell genomes. Data came from immunoSEQ multiplex PCR; TCRdb stores just in-frame clones and leaves some out. The repertoire holds some 480,000 clones, with roughly 85% as singletons. CDR1 is MDHEN, CDR2 SYDVKM, per germline. CDR3 length: 17 amino acids. Trimming pared 7 bases from V and 3 bases from J, leaving 22 bases between. This receptor was taken from a woman aged 35 to 49 in good health. Some clones in this sample may be carry-over from other donors' samples. Material: PBMCs. The chain is built from TRBV28 and TRBJ1-5, with TRBD1 as a possible D gene (6 bases). CDR3 region: CASTSSRGRLLNQPQHF. CDR3 sequence (DNA): TGTGCCAGCACCTCTTCCAGGGGCAGGCTGCTCAATCAGCCCCAGCATTTT.